The 9 T cell receptor beta chains reported below all come from one sample, sequenced in a study of T cells in localized non-small cell lung cancer. Method: immunoSEQ multiplex PCR; TCRdb's copy keeps in-frame clones and lacks some. This sample has over 40,000 clones, with over 80% found just once. The sequenced sample was peripheral blood mononuclear cells, obtained before any cancer treatment. These receptors were taken from a man aged 40-75 years with stage III lung adenocarcinoma.

The chain uses TRBV11-1 and TRBJ2-7; tentative D call: TRBD1 (6 bases). Germline values: CDR1 SGHAT, CDR2 FQDESV (reference sequence). The CDR3 has 14 amino acids. Trimming took off 4 bases at V and 4 bases at J, with 14 bases between the two ends. DNA for the CDR3: TGTGCCAGCAGCTCGACAGGTAACAAGTACGAGCAGTACTTC. Amino acids: CASSSTGNKYEQYF.

The chain links TRBV25-1 to TRBJ2-3; either TRBD1 or TRBD2 may supply D (5 bases each). The CDR3 loop spans 15 amino acids. Germline V gives CDR1 MGHDK, CDR2 SYGVNS. Trimming removed 0 bases at V and 1 base at J, with 8 bases between. CDR3 coding DNA: TGTGCCAGCAGTGAATATAGGGGACGCACAGATACGCAGTATTTT. Its translation is CASSEYRGRTDTQYF. Together with reference TRBV25-1 and TRBJ2-3, the CDR3 gives the full variable domain: EADIYQTPRYLVIGTGKKITLECSQTMGHDKMYWYQQDPGMELHLIHYSYGVNSTEKGDLSSESTVSRIRTEHFPLTLESARPSHTSQYLCASSEYRGRTDTQYFGPGTRLTVL.

V and J are TRBV29-1 and TRBJ1-1; D unclear. V was pared by 3 bases and J by 5 bases, with 10 bases between. This CDR3 comprises 12 residues. Per the germline V gene, CDR1 is SQVTM and CDR2 is ANQGSEA. The CDR3 is CSVEVRDTEAFF. In DNA form, the CDR3 reads TGCAGCGTTGAGGTAAGGGATACTGAAGCTTTCTTT.

The chain combines TRBV5-1 with TRBJ1-4; 8 positions agree with TRBD1. Germline CDR1 reads SGHRS; CDR2 reads YFSETQ. The CDR3 is made up of 17 amino acids. The ends lost 5 bases at V and 4 bases at J; junction bases unmatched: 13. The CDR3 sequence: CASRPSRDRPDNEKLFF. DNA of the CDR3: TGCGCCAGCAGACCCTCCCGGGACAGGCCAGATAATGAAAAACTGTTTTTT.

This rearrangement joins TRBV19 to TRBJ2-1; maybe TRBD2 (5 bases). In germline, CDR1 is LNHDA, CDR2 SQIVND (reference sequence). CDR3 size: 14 residues. The V end lost 3 bases, the J end lost 5 bases, and 11 bases lay between the germline ends. The CDR3 region has the DNA TGTGCCAGTAGTATCACGGGATCAGACAATGAGCAGTTCTTC. Translation: CASSITGSDNEQFF.

This chain joins TRBV4-2 and TRBJ2-2; tentative D call: TRBD2 (7 bases). This CDR3 comprises 17 residues. CDR1 LGHNA and CDR2 YNFKEQ come from the germline V gene. The ends were cut back, 3 bases at V and 1 base at J, with 15 bases in the middle. The CDR3 DNA reads TGTGCCAGCAGCCAGAAAGGGGGGGATTTGAACACCGGGGAGCTGTTTTTT. As protein: CASSQKGGDLNTGELFF.

The V gene is TRBV5-1, the J gene TRBJ2-7; 14 positions match TRBD2. CDR1 is SGHRS, CDR2 YFSETQ, per germline. This CDR3 spans 15 amino acids. V dropped 6 bases and J dropped 7; count of bases not matched to a gene: 9. This CDR3 reads CASTTSGRASGEQYF. In DNA, the CDR3 is TGCGCCAGCACGACTAGCGGGAGGGCCTCAGGGGAGCAGTACTTC.

This clone was recorded once. This chain uses TRBV28 with TRBJ2-1; D gene uncertain. V dropped 2 bases and J dropped 4 bases, with 6 bases sitting between them. CDR1 and CDR2 (germline): MDHEN, SYDVKM. This CDR3 comprises 13 residues. CDR3 nucleotide sequence: TGTGCCAGCAGTTTAGGCCAATACAATGAGCAGTTCTTC. This codes for CASSLGQYNEQFF.

This chain connects TRBV25-1 to TRBJ1-1; no clear D gene. Germline V lookup: CDR1 MGHDK, CDR2 SYGVNS. This CDR3 comprises 11 residues. Between the trimmed V and J ends, which lost 3 bases and 8 bases, there was a span of 7 bases. CDR3 in amino acids: CASSDHLEAFF. The CDR3 DNA reads as TGTGCCAGCAGTGACCACCTCGAAGCTTTCTTT.